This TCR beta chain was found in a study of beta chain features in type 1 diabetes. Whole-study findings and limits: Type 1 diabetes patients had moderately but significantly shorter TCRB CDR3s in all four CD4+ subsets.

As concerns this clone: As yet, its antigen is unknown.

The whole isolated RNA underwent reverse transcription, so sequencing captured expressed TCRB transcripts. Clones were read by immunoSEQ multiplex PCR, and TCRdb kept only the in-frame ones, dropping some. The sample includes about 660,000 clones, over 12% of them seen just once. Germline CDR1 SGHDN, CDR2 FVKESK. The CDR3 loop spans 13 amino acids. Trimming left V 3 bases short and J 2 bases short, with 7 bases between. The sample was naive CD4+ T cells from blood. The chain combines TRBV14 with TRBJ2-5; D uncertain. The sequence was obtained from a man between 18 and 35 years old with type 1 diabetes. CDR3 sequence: CASSQGTQETQYF. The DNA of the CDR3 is TGTGCCAGCAGCCAGGGCACACAAGAGACCCAGTACTTC.